This TCR beta chain was recovered during a study of T cell changes during pregnancy in multiple sclerosis. Generated by immunoSEQ multiplex PCR, the TCRdb table keeps only in-frame clones and is missing some. Here the sample spans tens of thousands of clones, approximately 91% being singletons. The germline V gene encodes CDR1 LNHDA and CDR2 SQIVND (reference sequence). This CDR3 has 16 residues. V shed 1 base, J shed 2 bases, and the junction held 7 bases outside the gene matches. The source material was CD4+ T cells from peripheral blood mononuclear cells, sampled in the first trimester of pregnancy. This chain connects TRBV19 to TRBJ1-2, with 7 bases that match TRBD1. This TCR was recovered from a female donor with multiple sclerosis, enrolled in a pregnancy study. The DNA for the CDR3 is TGTGCCAGTAGTATAGTTTTTGGGGGACAGAACTATGGCTACACCTTC. Translating gives CASSIVFGGQNYGYTF.